The TCR beta chain described here comes from a study of T cells in tuberculosis. Data came from immunoSEQ multiplex PCR; TCRdb stores just in-frame clones and leaves some out. This table holds roughly 35,000 clones, over 90% found once. V dropped 5 bases and J dropped 4 bases, with 14 bases sitting between them. The CDR3 extends over 14 amino acids. The germline V gene has CDR1 SGHTA and CDR2 FQGTGA. Notes on the study in general: Smaller alpha distances in active tuberculosis partly reflected shorter CDR3-alpha lengths.

Points on this clone: No antigen is known for it.

This receptor was obtained from a donor under 30 with latent tuberculosis or without tuberculosis infection. Sample: PBMCs. The chain combines TRBV7-3 with TRBJ1-1, with D possibly matching TRBD1 (6 bases). CDR3 sequence: CASSLQGSGTEAFF. CDR3 sequence (DNA): TGTGCCAGCAGCCTACAGGGTTCCGGCACTGAAGCTTTCTTT.